This passage covers 15 T cell receptor beta chains from one sample sequenced in a study of a mutant IDH1 vaccine in newly diagnosed glioma. Profiled with immunoSEQ multiplex PCR; TCRdb holds only in-frame clones, not every one. The sample lists around 50,000 clones; around 85% were seen once. Specified time point: week 47, end of study. In the vaccine, a single dose held 300 ug of the mutant IDH1 20-mer peptide, along with topical imiquimod. Antigens of these TCRs are unknown. Here the sequenced sample was PBMCs, taken from a glioma patient whose treatment included an IDH1 peptide vaccine. The receptors derive from a woman in her twenties or thirties with glioma. Some clones in this sample may be carry-over from other donors' samples.

The chain combines TRBV27 with TRBJ2-1; D possibly corresponds to TRBD2 (6 bases). With 7 bases removed from V and 9 bases from J, the gap between germline ends came to 16 bases. Germline assignment: CDR1 MNHEY and CDR2 SMNVEV (reference sequence). There are 13 residues in the CDR3. CDR3: CASIQGAGGEQFF. The DNA of the CDR3 is TGTGCCAGCATTCAAGGAGCGGGTGGTGAGCAGTTCTTC.

In its sample, this clone was seen once. The chain has TRBV2 and TRBJ1-1; D ambiguous. CDR1 and CDR2 (germline): SNHLY, FYNNEI. V dropped 7 bases and J dropped 0 bases, with 12 bases sitting between them. This CDR3 region has 14 residues. CDR3 bases: TGTGCCAGCACTCGTATGATAGTGAACACTGAAGCTTTCTTT. This gives the protein CASTRMIVNTEAFF.

J is TRBJ1-5 and V is TRBV7-2, with D perhaps matching TRBD1 (5 bases). CDR3 length: 14 residues. The germline V and J ends were trimmed by 6 bases and 0 bases, with 9 bases remaining between them. Germline lookup yields CDR1 SGHTA and CDR2 FQGNSA. The CDR3 sequence is CASSRDSSNQPQHF. The CDR3 coding sequence is TGTGCCAGCAGTCGAGACAGTAGCAATCAGCCCCAGCATTTT.

CDR3 residues: CASGSHTVADTQYF. As DNA, the CDR3 is TGTGCCTCGGGGTCCCACACGGTCGCAGATACGCAGTATTTT. This chain joins TRBV30 and TRBJ2-3, with a tentative D call TRBD2 (5 bases). The CDR3 loop spans 14 amino acids. The V and J ends lost 7 bases and 4 bases respectively, with 18 bases between them. CDR1 is GTSNPN and CDR2 is SVGIG in the germline V gene (reference sequence).

The gene calls are TRBV4-1 and TRBJ2-7, with a tentative D call TRBD2 (7 bases). Trimming shortened V by 0 bases and J by 6 bases, and 15 bases separated the two germline ends. The CDR3 consists of 15 residues. Germline values: CDR1 MGHRA, CDR2 YSYEKL. Here the CDR3 reads CASSQEGRGGGEQYF. The CDR3 nucleotides are TGCGCCAGCAGCCAAGAAGGGCGGGGAGGGGGCGAGCAGTACTTC.

V is TRBV4-1 and J is TRBJ2-7; no reliable D call. Germline V CDR1 and CDR2: MGHRA, YSYEKL. The CDR3 consists of 13 residues. V was cut by 0 bases and J by 7 bases, with 10 bases left in between. CDR3 sequence (DNA): TGCGCCAGCAGCCAAGATAAGTACGGAGAGCAGTACTTC. Its protein product is CASSQDKYGEQYF.

The chain combines TRBV5-1 with TRBJ1-1, with 7 bases fitting TRBD1. Germline loops: CDR1 SGHRS, CDR2 YFSETQ. This CDR3 contains 13 residues. Trimming at V came to 4 bases and at J to 6 bases, leaving 6 bases not matched to a gene. CDR3 bases: TGCGCCAGCAGCGTCGGGACAGTACCTGAAGCTTTCTTT. This encodes CASSVGTVPEAFF.

This rearrangement joins TRBV5-1 to TRBJ2-3; D unclear. The CDR3 is 17 amino acids. Germline V gene sequence: CDR1 SGHRS, CDR2 YFSETQ. Trimming left V 0 bases short and J 2 bases short, with 16 bases between. CDR3 in amino acids: CASSLGPAGDPTDTQYF. The CDR3 DNA is TGCGCCAGCAGCTTGGGGCCTGCTGGCGACCCCACAGATACGCAGTATTTT.

Written as DNA, the CDR3 is TGTGCCAGCAGTGGAAGAGGTAGCAATCAGCCCCAGCATTTT. It specifies CASSGRGSNQPQHF. J is TRBJ1-5 and V is TRBV6-4, with D unresolved. With 4 bases removed from V and 0 bases from J, the gap between germline ends came to 7 bases. From germline, CDR1 is MRHNA and CDR2 SNTAGT. The CDR3 consists of 14 residues.

This sequence joins TRBV27 and TRBJ2-3, with D unresolved. Germline loops: CDR1 MNHEY, CDR2 SMNVEV (reference sequence). With 2 bases removed from V and 10 bases from J, the gap between germline ends came to 7 bases. This CDR3 is built from 11 residues. CDR3: CASSLGTAQYF. Written as DNA, the CDR3 is TGTGCCAGCAGTTTAGGAACAGCGCAGTATTTT.

The gene calls are TRBV5-1 and TRBJ2-7, with D perhaps TRBD1 or TRBD2 (5 bases each). In germline, CDR1 is SGHRS, CDR2 YFSETQ. The CDR3 contains 14 residues. Trimming took off 4 bases at V and 0 bases at J, with 11 bases between the two ends. CDR3 DNA: TGCGCCAGCAGCCCCGGGACGGGCTCCTACGAGCAGTACTTC. Translated, it gives CASSPGTGSYEQYF.

The DNA of the CDR3 is TGTGCCAGCAGTTTAAGTGGTAGCTTAACCTACGAGCAGTACTTC. Its translation: CASSLSGSLTYEQYF. The chain recombines TRBV28 with TRBJ2-7; D unresolved. The CDR3 loop spans 15 amino acids. The V gene's germline CDR1 is MDHEN and CDR2 SYDVKM. V shed 2 bases and J shed 2 bases, with 13 bases lying between them.

This clone was seen a handful of times. The gene calls are TRBV19 and TRBJ1-1; D perhaps matches TRBD1 (5 bases). The CDR3 contains 13 residues. Per germline, CDR1 LNHDA and CDR2 SQIVND (reference sequence). Trimming removed 7 bases from V and 7 bases from J, with 16 bases in between. The CDR3 DNA is TGTGCCAGTACCCCGGGAGGGGAAGGTGAAGCTTTCTTT. Protein product: CASTPGGEGEAFF.

The V and J genes are TRBV30 and TRBJ2-1; D possibly corresponds to TRBD1 (6 bases). Germline V gene data show CDR1 as GTSNPN and CDR2 as SVGIG (reference sequence). CDR3 length: 16 amino acids. Trimming removed 4 bases at V and 0 bases at J, with 16 bases between. The CDR3 DNA is TGTGCCTGGACCCCCAGACAGGAGAGCTCCTACAATGAGCAGTTCTTC. Translating gives CAWTPRQESSYNEQFF.

The chain combines TRBV5-1 with TRBJ2-6; TRBD2 aligns across 9 bases. In germline, CDR1 is SGHRS, CDR2 YFSETQ. The CDR3 spans 19 residues. V lost 2 bases and J lost 3; bases outside the gene matches: 12. This chain's CDR3 is CASSFVRSSGTFGANVLTF. The CDR3 DNA reads TGCGCCAGCAGCTTTGTGCGGTCTAGCGGGACGTTTGGGGCCAACGTCCTGACTTTC.